One and the same sample provided the 5 T cell receptor beta chains below, sequenced in a study of blood T cell repertoires in COVID-19. Profiling relied on immunoSEQ multiplex PCR, and the TCRdb table lists in-frame clones only, not all of them. Of 55,000 to 90,000 clones in the sample, 88% are singletons; the top ten hold roughly 1.5%. Specimen: peripheral blood. The receptors were sampled from a human donor in a cohort sampled during active COVID-19.

This chain links TRBV19 with TRBJ2-1; 8 bases align to TRBD1. The V segment lost 8 bases and the J segment 3 bases; nucleotides outside the gene matches: 3. The CDR3 has 13 residues. The germline gives CDR1 LNHDA, CDR2 SQIVND (reference sequence). In nucleotides, the CDR3 is TGTGCCAGTCAGGGGGCTTACTACAATGAGCAGTTCTTC. It translates to CASQGAYYNEQFF. Complete variable domain (other parts from reference TRBV19 and TRBJ2-1): DGGITQSPKYLFRKEGQNVTLSCEQNLNHDAMYWYRQDPGQGLRLIYYSQIVNDFQKGDIAEGYSVSREKKESFPLTVTSAQKNPTAFYLCASQGAYYNEQFFGPGTRLTVL.

The CDR3 region is CASSFEGASSYNEQFF. The CDR3 coding sequence is TGTGCCAGCAGCTTCGAGGGAGCTAGCTCCTACAATGAGCAGTTCTTC. The chain combines TRBV11-3 with TRBJ2-1; D may be TRBD2 (5 bases). The CDR3 is 16 residues long. Trimming stripped 3 bases from V and 0 bases from J, with 12 bases between. Germline V gene data show CDR1 as SGHNT and CDR2 as YENEEA. Filled out from reference TRBV11-3 and TRBJ2-1, the complete variable domain reads EAGVVQSPRYKIIEKKQPVAFWCNPISGHNTLYWYLQNLGQGPELLIRYENEEAVDDSQLPKDRFSAERLKGVDSTLKIQPAELGDSAVYLCASSFEGASSYNEQFFGPGTRLTVL.

The chain uses TRBV10-3 and TRBJ1-6; D unresolved. The germline V gene has CDR1 ENHRY and CDR2 SYGVKD. Trimming pared 2 bases from V and 7 bases from J, leaving 9 bases between. The CDR3 extends over 14 amino acids. The CDR3 here is CAISEVGRNSPLHF. The CDR3 region has the DNA TGTGCCATCAGTGAGGTGGGGAGGAATTCACCCCTCCACTTT.

The CDR3 DNA sequence: TGTGCCAGCAGCCCCGGGAGGGGAGGTGGCTACACCTTC. Protein sequence: CASSPGRGGGYTF. V and J are TRBV12-3 or TRBV12-4 and TRBJ1-2; D possibly corresponds to TRBD1 (5 bases). CDR3 length equals 13 residues. V gave up 6 bases and J gave up 7 bases, with 15 bases separating them.

CDR3 DNA sequence: TGTGCCAGCAGTTACTCTGGCGGTATGAACACTGAAGCTTTCTTT. It is translated as CASSYSGGMNTEAFF. V usage is TRBV6-6 and J usage is TRBJ1-1; D is unresolved. Looked up from germline, CDR1 is MNHNY and CDR2 is SVGAGI (reference sequence). This CDR3 is built from 15 residues. The germline V and J ends were trimmed by 0 bases and 0 bases, with 8 bases remaining between them.